These T cell receptor beta chains were read from a single sample in a study of blood T cell repertoires in COVID-19. The assay was immunoSEQ multiplex PCR, and TCRdb's table has in-frame clones only and misses some. The data hold 62,000 or so clones, with about three quarters observed a single time. The sample was peripheral blood. The receptors originated from a human donor in a cohort sampled during active COVID-19. Both conserved end residues are part of each CDR3. The order of the fields is V gene, D gene, clone size, J gene, CDR3 protein, CDR3 DNA. A D gene is named only where the DNA matches it firmly. Clone size is shown for a subset of rows, as once, few, many or a class of expanded clone.

V: TRBV9; D: .; size: .; J: TRBJ1-2; CDR3: CASSVASGMGGYTF; DNA: TGTGCCAGCAGCGTAGCGTCGGGGATGGGTGGCTACACCTTC
V: TRBV11-2; D: TRBD2; size: .; J: TRBJ2-1; CDR3: CASSSRLAGGHNEQFF; DNA: TGTGCCAGCAGCTCAAGACTAGCGGGGGGGCACAATGAGCAGTTCTTC
V: TRBV2; D: .; size: medium-sized; J: TRBJ2-2; CDR3: CASSAGEGVAGELFF; DNA: TGTGCCAGCAGTGCAGGGGAAGGGGTAGCCGGGGAGCTGTTTTTT
V: TRBV9; D: TRBD2; size: .; J: TRBJ2-1; CDR3: CASSVDPSSGQFF; DNA: TGTGCCAGCAGCGTAGATCCCTCTAGCGGGCAGTTCTTC
V: TRBV6-5; D: TRBD1; size: .; J: TRBJ1-2; CDR3: CASREDRGAGYTF; DNA: TGTGCCAGCAGGGAGGACAGGGGTGCTGGCTACACCTTC
V: TRBV20-1; D: .; size: .; J: TRBJ1-5; CDR3: CSASQIGSGNQPQHF; DNA: TGCAGTGCTAGTCAAATTGGTTCAGGCAATCAGCCCCAGCATTTT
V: TRBV11-2; D: .; size: .; J: TRBJ2-1; CDR3: CASSFKQAEQFF; DNA: TGTGCCAGCAGCTTCAAACAGGCGGAGCAGTTCTTC
V: TRBV30; D: TRBD2; size: .; J: TRBJ2-3; CDR3: CAWSRGGPDTQYF; DNA: TGTGCCTGGAGCCGGGGGGGGCCGGATACGCAGTATTTT
V: TRBV5-6; D: .; size: .; J: TRBJ2-3; CDR3: CASSPALVSTDTQYF; DNA: TGTGCCAGCAGCCCTGCCCTAGTCAGCACAGATACGCAGTATTTT
V: TRBV19; D: .; size: .; J: TRBJ1-1; CDR3: CASSIGRTKNTEAFF; DNA: TGTGCCAGTAGTATAGGTAGGACAAAGAACACTGAAGCTTTCTTT
V: TRBV24-1; D: TRBD2; size: few; J: TRBJ2-3; CDR3: CATSDPRLAPSTDTQYF; DNA: TGTGCCACCAGTGACCCCAGACTAGCGCCTAGCACAGATACGCAGTATTTT
V: TRBV10-2; D: .; size: .; J: TRBJ2-3; CDR3: CASSSSGRRDTQYF; DNA: TGCGCCAGCAGTTCTTCAGGCCGGAGGGATACGCAGTATTTT
V: TRBV2; D: .; size: .; J: TRBJ2-3; CDR3: CASRQTAGTSTDTQYF; DNA: TGTGCCAGCAGACAAACAGCTGGTACTAGCACAGATACGCAGTATTTT
V: TRBV15; D: TRBD1; size: .; J: TRBJ1-2; CDR3: CATSRDRQGGGYTF; DNA: TGTGCCACCAGCAGAGATCGACAGGGTGGCGGCTACACCTTC
V: TRBV2; D: .; size: few; J: TRBJ2-2; CDR3: CASRTGLANTGELFF; DNA: TGTGCCAGCAGGACGGGACTGGCGAACACCGGGGAGCTGTTTTTT
V: TRBV5-4; D: .; size: .; J: TRBJ2-6; CDR3: CASSRDGGSGANVLTF; DNA: TGTGCCAGCAGCCGCGACGGGGGTTCTGGGGCCAACGTCCTGACTTTC
V: TRBV7-2; D: TRBD2; size: .; J: TRBJ2-2; CDR3: CASSKLAGGPTGELFF; DNA: TGTGCCAGCAGCAAACTAGCGGGTGGGCCCACCGGGGAGCTGTTTTTT
V: TRBV7-8; D: .; size: .; J: TRBJ1-3; CDR3: CASLPNYSGNTIYF; DNA: TGTGCCAGCCTCCCGAACTACTCTGGAAACACCATATATTTT
V: TRBV30; D: .; size: .; J: TRBJ1-2; CDR3: CAWSGGHDYGYTF; DNA: TGTGCCTGGAGCGGCGGACACGACTATGGCTACACCTTC
V: TRBV2; D: TRBD1; size: .; J: TRBJ1-6; CDR3: CASSETGTANSPLHF; DNA: TGTGCCAGCAGTGAAACCGGGACAGCTAATTCACCCCTCCACTTT
V: TRBV21-1; D: .; size: few; J: TRBJ1-6; CDR3: CASSKDLTGGFYNSPLHF; DNA: TGTGCCAGCAGCAAAGACCTGACAGGGGGATTCTATAATTCACCCCTCCACTTT
V: TRBV5-1; D: TRBD2; size: .; J: TRBJ2-3; CDR3: CASSLRTSGAADTQYF; DNA: TGCGCCAGCAGCTTACGGACTAGTGGAGCCGCAGATACGCAGTATTTT
V: TRBV24-1; D: TRBD2; size: .; J: TRBJ2-5; CDR3: CATSDSGAPTGTQYF; DNA: TGTGCCACCAGTGACAGCGGGGCCCCTACAGGGACCCAGTACTTC
V: TRBV3-1/TRBV3-2; D: TRBD2; size: .; J: TRBJ2-7; CDR3: CASSQEGTSGAEQYF; DNA: TGTGCCAGCAGCCAAGAAGGGACTAGCGGCGCCGAGCAGTACTTC
V: TRBV9; D: TRBD2; size: .; J: TRBJ2-1; CDR3: CASSALRTSGYNEQFF; DNA: TGTGCCAGCAGCGCTCTCAGGACTAGCGGCTACAATGAGCAGTTCTTC
V: TRBV19; D: .; size: .; J: TRBJ2-2; CDR3: CASIGRGAQVGELFF; DNA: TGTGCCAGTATCGGTCGGGGGGCCCAGGTGGGGGAGCTGTTTTTT
V: TRBV30; D: .; size: .; J: TRBJ2-2; CDR3: CAWSLWNTGELFF; DNA: TGTGCCTGGAGTCTTTGGAACACCGGGGAGCTGTTTTTT
V: TRBV5-8; D: TRBD1; size: .; J: TRBJ2-3; CDR3: CASSYDRGLYGTQYF; DNA: TGTGCCAGCAGTTATGACAGGGGGCTATATGGTACGCAGTATTTT
V: TRBV7-8; D: TRBD1; size: once; J: TRBJ1-5; CDR3: CASSSVPGQGRQPQHF; DNA: TGTGCCAGCAGCTCCGTCCCGGGACAGGGAAGGCAGCCCCAGCATTTT
V: TRBV9; D: TRBD1; size: .; J: TRBJ1-2; CDR3: CASSALRTGGRYGYTF; DNA: TGTGCCAGCAGCGCACTTCGGACAGGGGGTCGGTATGGCTACACCTTC